Below, 17 T cell receptor beta chains from the same sample are listed, as sequenced in a study of blood T cell repertoires in COVID-19. The assay was immunoSEQ multiplex PCR, and TCRdb's table has in-frame clones only and misses some. The sample has some 80,000 clones; 79% are singletons. Sequencing input: peripheral blood. The receptors originated from a woman older than 75 with active or convalescent COVID-19.

The J gene is TRBJ1-1, the V gene TRBV7-2; no definite D call. The CDR3 runs 15 residues. Looked up from germline, CDR1 is SGHTA and CDR2 is FQGNSA. Trimming cost V 4 bases and J 0 bases, with 12 bases left between them. The CDR3 region is CASSSVGNMNTEAFF. The CDR3 DNA reads as TGTGCCAGCAGCTCGGTCGGGAACATGAACACTGAAGCTTTCTTT. Full variable domain (remainder filled in from reference TRBV7-2 and TRBJ1-1): GAGVSQSPSNKVTEKGKDVELRCDPISGHTALYWYRQSLGQGLEFLIYFQGNSAPDKSGLPSDRFSAERTGGSVSTLTIQRTQQEDSAVYLCASSSVGNMNTEAFFGQGTRLTVV.

This clone came up once. The J gene is TRBJ2-5, the V gene TRBV19; 7 bases line up with TRBD2. The CDR3 has 16 residues. From germline, CDR1 is LNHDA and CDR2 SQIVND (reference sequence). V gave up 2 bases and J gave up 3 bases; unmatched junction bases: 9. The CDR3 nucleotides read TGTGCCAGTAGTATAAGGGAGGGGATCATTAAAGAGACCCAGTACTTC. It codes for CASSIREGIIKETQYF. Filled out from reference TRBV19 and TRBJ2-5, the complete variable domain reads DGGITQSPKYLFRKEGQNVTLSCEQNLNHDAMYWYRQDPGQGLRLIYYSQIVNDFQKGDIAEGYSVSREKKESFPLTVTSAQKNPTAFYLCASSIREGIIKETQYFGPGTRLLVL.

The chain has TRBV5-1 and TRBJ2-7; D call uncertain. The germline gives CDR1 SGHRS, CDR2 YFSETQ. The CDR3 runs 13 residues. Trimming shortened V by 4 bases and J by 1 base, and 9 bases separated the two germline ends. The CDR3 here is CASSPEVSYEQYF. The CDR3 coding sequence is TGCGCCAGCAGCCCAGAGGTTTCCTACGAGCAGTACTTC.

V is TRBV7-2 and J is TRBJ1-5, with a possible D match to TRBD1 (5 bases). Looked up from germline, CDR1 is SGHTA and CDR2 is FQGNSA. The CDR3 runs to 14 residues. Trimming took off 5 bases at V and 7 bases at J, with 15 bases between the two ends. CDR3 amino acids: CASSVGPGLQPQHF. CDR3 nucleotides: TGTGCCAGCAGCGTCGGTCCAGGGTTGCAGCCCCAGCATTTT.

CDR3 nucleotide sequence: TGTGCCAGTAGTAAGGAACGGCGGGAGGCCAGGACAGATACGCAGTATTTT. As protein: CASSKERREARTDTQYF. The genes are TRBV19 and TRBJ2-3, with 8 bases that match TRBD2. The CDR3 has 17 residues. With V trimmed by 4 bases and J by 3 bases, 12 bases remained unmatched. Germline V CDR1 and CDR2: LNHDA, SQIVND (reference sequence).

This clone came up once. The gene calls are TRBV29-1 and TRBJ1-6; 8 nucleotides line up with TRBD1. The V gene end was trimmed by 4 bases and the J gene end by 9 bases; junction bases not matched to a gene: 8. CDR3 length: 14 amino acids. Germline lookup yields CDR1 SQVTM and CDR2 ANQGSEA. CDR3 loop: CSVGDRGGGSPLHF. DNA of the CDR3: TGCAGCGTTGGTGACAGGGGAGGGGGTTCACCCCTCCACTTT.

Here the CDR3 DNA reads TGTGCCAGCAGTTCTGGGGGCGAGGCCTGGAACACTGAAGCTTTCTTT. Protein: CASSSGGEAWNTEAFF. The chain is built from TRBV28 and TRBJ1-1; D might be TRBD1 (6 bases). The V end lost 4 bases, the J end lost 1 base, and 16 bases lay between the germline ends. Germline V lookup: CDR1 MDHEN, CDR2 SYDVKM. The CDR3 extends over 16 amino acids.

V usage is TRBV7-3 and J usage is TRBJ2-5; 7 bases map to TRBD1. CDR1 and CDR2 (germline): SGHTA, FQGTGA. This CDR3 is 15 amino acids long. V gave up 0 bases and J gave up 3 bases; unmatched junction bases: 4. The CDR3: CASSLTWDSKETQYF. In DNA, the CDR3 is TGTGCCAGCAGCTTAACATGGGACAGCAAAGAGACCCAGTACTTC.

This rearrangement joins TRBV2 to TRBJ2-7; D is undetermined. Germline V gene sequence: CDR1 SNHLY, CDR2 FYNNEI. This CDR3 is built from 14 residues. The V end was cut by 4 bases, the J end by 3 bases, with 13 bases between. The CDR3 spells CASSGRAINYEQYF. In DNA form, the CDR3 reads TGTGCCAGCAGTGGGAGAGCAATAAACTACGAGCAGTACTTC.

The chain is built from TRBV19 and TRBJ1-5; TRBD1 is a possible D gene (6 bases). CDR3 size: 13 residues. CDR1 and CDR2 (germline): LNHDA, SQIVND (reference sequence). V was clipped by 10 bases and J by 6 bases, with 16 bases between them. The CDR3 spells CATMGQGTQPQHF. The CDR3 DNA sequence: TGTGCCACGATGGGGCAGGGGACTCAGCCCCAGCATTTT.

The chain recombines TRBV19 with TRBJ2-3; D is undetermined. The V gene lost 5 bases and the J gene lost 6 bases, with 15 bases spanning the gap. The CDR3 contains 14 residues. CDR1 is LNHDA and CDR2 is SQIVND in the germline V gene (reference sequence). DNA of the CDR3: TGTGCCAGTAGTGACTTTTCTCGTTGGGATACGCAGTATTTT. Amino acids: CASSDFSRWDTQYF.

This clone has only a few counts. The rearrangement uses TRBV19 and TRBJ1-5, with D perhaps matching TRBD1 (5 bases). CDR3 length equals 15 residues. Between the trimmed V and J ends, which lost 4 bases and 2 bases, there was a span of 12 bases. Germline CDR1 and CDR2: LNHDA and SQIVND (reference sequence). CDR3 loop: CASSKRTGGNQPQHF. The CDR3 bases are TGTGCCAGTAGTAAGAGGACGGGGGGCAATCAGCCCCAGCATTTT.

This chain links TRBV7-2 with TRBJ1-5; 7 nucleotides match TRBD1. Germline trimming cut 4 bases from V and 0 bases from J; bases unmatched to any gene: 3. The CDR3 length is 15 residues. Germline CDR1 reads SGHTA; CDR2 reads FQGNSA. The CDR3 bases are TGTGCCAGCAGCTCAGGGGGGCATAGCAATCAGCCCCAGCATTTT. Its translation: CASSSGGHSNQPQHF.

This clone was found a few times. The chain uses TRBV10-1 and TRBJ2-7; 8 bases match TRBD1. Germline CDR1 is WNHNN and CDR2 is SYGVQD (reference sequence). The length of the CDR3 is 12 residues. V shed 10 bases, J shed 7 bases, and the junction held 9 bases outside the gene matches. The CDR3 nucleotides are TGCGCCACTCAGGACAGGGTGGGGGAGCAGTACTTC. This translates into CATQDRVGEQYF.

The chain carries TRBV11-2 and TRBJ1-6; perhaps TRBD1 as D (5 bases). V was clipped by 0 bases and J by 1 base, with 10 bases between them. Germline lookup yields CDR1 SGHAT and CDR2 FQNNGV. The CDR3 runs 17 residues. The CDR3 bases are TGTGCCAGCAGCTTAGATCCCGCAGGGTCCTATAATTCACCCCTCCACTTT. Protein product: CASSLDPAGSYNSPLHF.

This chain connects TRBV6-5 to TRBJ1-5, with TRBD1 identical over 10 bases. This CDR3 is 14 amino acids long. V was clipped by 7 bases and J by 5 bases; unmatched bases: 5. Germline V gene data show CDR1 as MNHEY and CDR2 as SVGAGI. The CDR3 sequence is CASTPGTGDQPQHF. In DNA, the CDR3 is TGTGCCAGCACCCCCGGGACAGGGGATCAGCCCCAGCATTTT.

CDR3 residues: CSVGNRDSYLSGANVLTF. CDR3 nucleotide sequence: TGCAGCGTGGGAAATAGGGACAGCTACCTCTCTGGGGCCAACGTCCTGACTTTC. The chain combines TRBV29-1 with TRBJ2-6; TRBD1 agrees at 7 bases. Germline loops: CDR1 SQVTM, CDR2 ANQGSEA. The CDR3 length is 18 residues. The V and J ends lost 6 bases and 0 bases, in that order; junction bases with no gene match: 14.